The source of this TCR beta chain is a study of cytomegalovirus exposure and HLA in healthy donors. Study details: The 130 or so validation repertoires and the approximately 640 first-cohort repertoires shared a platform, a later analysis reported.

Donors came from a validation cohort of 95 to 150 subjects, distinct from the first 666-subject cohort. CDR1 is ENHRY and CDR2 is SYGVKD in the germline V gene. V lost 7 bases to trimming and J lost 3 bases; unmatched junction nucleotides: 6. This CDR3 has 15 residues. Data came from immunoSEQ multiplex PCR; TCRdb stores just in-frame clones and leaves some out. This sample has more than 85,000 clones, with 85% to 90% found just once. On this clone itself: Antigen: not known.

The study, taken as a whole, reports: TCR sequences were mostly rare, though some public TCRs occurred in many donors.

The J gene is TRBJ2-4, the V gene TRBV10-3; TRBD2 aligns across 10 bases. The TCR sequence derives from a woman between 18 and 29 years old in good health and CMV-seronegative. The material sequenced was PBMCs. The CDR3 loop is CAIIGASGSKNIQYF. The CDR3 DNA is TGTGCCATCATAGGGGCTAGCGGGAGCAAAAACATTCAGTACTTC.